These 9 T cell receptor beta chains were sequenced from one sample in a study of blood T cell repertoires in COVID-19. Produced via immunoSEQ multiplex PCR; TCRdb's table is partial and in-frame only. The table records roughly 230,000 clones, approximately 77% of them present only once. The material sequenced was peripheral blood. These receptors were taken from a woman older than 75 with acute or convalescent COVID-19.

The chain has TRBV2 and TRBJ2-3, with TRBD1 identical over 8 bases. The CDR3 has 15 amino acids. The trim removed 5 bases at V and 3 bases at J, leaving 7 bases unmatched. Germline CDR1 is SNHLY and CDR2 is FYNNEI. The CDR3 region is CASSNRQGSTDTQYF. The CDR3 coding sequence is TGTGCCAGCAGTAACCGACAGGGGAGTACAGATACGCAGTATTTT.

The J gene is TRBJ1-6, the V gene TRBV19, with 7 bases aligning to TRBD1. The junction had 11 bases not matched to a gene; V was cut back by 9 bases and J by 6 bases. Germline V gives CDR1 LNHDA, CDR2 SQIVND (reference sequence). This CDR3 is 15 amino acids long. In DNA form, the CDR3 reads TGTGCCAGCGCAGAGACAGGGATTCGTAATTCACCCCTCCACTTT. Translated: CASAETGIRNSPLHF.

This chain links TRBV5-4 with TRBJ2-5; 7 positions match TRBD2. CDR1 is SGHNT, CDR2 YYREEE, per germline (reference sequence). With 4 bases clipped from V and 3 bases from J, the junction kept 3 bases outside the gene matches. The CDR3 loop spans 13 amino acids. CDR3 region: CASSPRGEETQYF. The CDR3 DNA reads TGTGCCAGCAGCCCCCGGGGGGAAGAGACCCAGTACTTC. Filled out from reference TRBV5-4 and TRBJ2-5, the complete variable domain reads ETGVTQSPTHLIKTRGQQVTLRCSSQSGHNTVSWYQQALGQGPQFIFQYYREEENGRGNFPPRFSGLQFPNYSSELNVNALELDDSALYLCASSPRGEETQYFGPGTRLLVL.

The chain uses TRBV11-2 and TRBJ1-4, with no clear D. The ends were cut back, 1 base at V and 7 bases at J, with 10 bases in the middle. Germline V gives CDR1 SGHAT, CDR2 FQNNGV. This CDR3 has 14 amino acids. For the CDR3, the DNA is TGTGCCAGCAGCTTAGGGGCAGGAACTGAAAAACTGTTTTTT. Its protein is CASSLGAGTEKLFF.

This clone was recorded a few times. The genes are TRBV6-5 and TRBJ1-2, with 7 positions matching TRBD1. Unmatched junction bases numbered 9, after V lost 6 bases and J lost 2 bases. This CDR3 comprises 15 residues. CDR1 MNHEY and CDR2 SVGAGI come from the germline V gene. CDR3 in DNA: TGTGCCAGCAGCCGAGACAGGGTTTTGAACTATGGCTACACCTTC. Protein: CASSRDRVLNYGYTF.

Here the CDR3 DNA reads TGTGCCAGCAGCCAAGTACAGGGGAATTCACCCCTCCACTTT. Amino acids: CASSQVQGNSPLHF. The chain is built from TRBV14 and TRBJ1-6, with 7 bases fitting TRBD1. Germline CDR1 is SGHDN and CDR2 is FVKESK. The junction had 1 base not matched to a gene; V was cut back by 1 base and J by 7 bases. The CDR3 contains 14 residues.

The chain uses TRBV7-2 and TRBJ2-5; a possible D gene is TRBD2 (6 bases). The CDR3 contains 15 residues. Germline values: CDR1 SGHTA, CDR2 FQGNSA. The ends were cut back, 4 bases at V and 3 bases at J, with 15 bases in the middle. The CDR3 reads CASSSLGTGEETQYF. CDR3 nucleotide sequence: TGTGCCAGCAGCTCCTTGGGGACGGGGGAAGAGACCCAGTACTTC.

The CDR3, as DNA: TGTGCCAGCAGTTACTCAGGCGGCTCCTACGAGCAGTACTTC. It encodes CASSYSGGSYEQYF. This chain connects TRBV6-2 or TRBV6-3 to TRBJ2-7, with D uncertain. The CDR3 runs to 14 residues. The germline CDR1 and CDR2 sequences are MNHEY and SVGEGT. Trimming removed 0 bases from V and 0 bases from J, with 6 bases in between.

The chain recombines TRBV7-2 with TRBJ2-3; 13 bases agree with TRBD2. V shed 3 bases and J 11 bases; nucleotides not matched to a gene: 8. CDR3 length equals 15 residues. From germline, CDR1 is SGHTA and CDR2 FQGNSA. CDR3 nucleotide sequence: TGTGCCAGCAGCTTGACTAGCGGGGGGTCGGGCGGGCAGTATTTT. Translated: CASSLTSGGSGGQYF.